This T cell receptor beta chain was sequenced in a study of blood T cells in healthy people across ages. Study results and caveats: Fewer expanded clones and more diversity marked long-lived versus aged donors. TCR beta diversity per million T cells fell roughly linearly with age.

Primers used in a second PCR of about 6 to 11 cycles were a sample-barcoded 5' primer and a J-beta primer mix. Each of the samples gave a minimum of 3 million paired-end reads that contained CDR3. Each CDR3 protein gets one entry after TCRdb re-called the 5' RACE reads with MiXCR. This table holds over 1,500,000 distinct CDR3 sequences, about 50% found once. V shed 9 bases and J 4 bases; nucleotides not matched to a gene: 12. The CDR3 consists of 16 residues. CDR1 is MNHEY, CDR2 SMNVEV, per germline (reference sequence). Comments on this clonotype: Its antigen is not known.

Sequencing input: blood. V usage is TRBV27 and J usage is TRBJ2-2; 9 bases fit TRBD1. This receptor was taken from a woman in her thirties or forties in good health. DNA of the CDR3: TGTGCCAGTAGTAACTACAGGGGGCTTAGCACCGGGGAGCTGTTTTTT. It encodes CASSNYRGLSTGELFF.